In its sample, the clone carrying this TCR beta chain was seen a few times. CDR3 length: 17 amino acids. Trimming removed 0 bases from V and 0 bases from J, with 12 bases in between. Germline V gives CDR1 LNHDA, CDR2 SQIVND (reference sequence). This sample stems from a study of cytomegalovirus exposure and HLA in healthy donors. The primer mix had 60 Vbeta and 13 Jbeta primers. Assay used: immunoSEQ multiplex PCR; TCRdb lists only in-frame clones, some missing. The sample comprises 100,000 to 150,000 clones, under 20% of which are singletons, and around 2.6% rests with the top ten. The TCR sequence derives from a female donor in good health and CMV-seropositive. The chain employs TRBV19 and TRBJ2-4; possible D gene TRBD2, 6 bases. What was sequenced was PBMCs. The CDR3 protein is CASSIELAGLAKNIQYF. The CDR3 coding sequence is TGTGCCAGTAGTATAGAGTTGGCGGGGCTAGCCAAAAACATTCAGTACTTC.